Listed below are T cell receptor beta chains from one sample, sequenced in a study of resident and recirculating memory T cells in vitiligo. The table came from immunoSEQ multiplex PCR; TCRdb's copy has only in-frame clones and leaves some out. The table includes about 42,000 clones, approximately 91% detected once. The specimen sequenced was blood. These TCRs come from a male donor with vitiligo. CDR3s include the opening cysteine and the closing phenylalanine or tryptophan. A D gene is named only where the DNA matches it firmly. A row's size may be missing; if present it is once, few, many or a size class.

clone_size	v_call	j_call	d_call	cdr3_nt	cdr3_aa
once	TRBV6-5	TRBJ1-2	NA	TGTGCCGTGGGGCGCGGAGCGGGCTACACCTTC	CAVGRGAGYTF
few	TRBV5-4	TRBJ1-6	NA	TGTGCCAGCAGCTTCAGGGGAAGTGGTTCACCCCTCCACTTT	CASSFRGSGSPLHF
NA	TRBV7-2	TRBJ2-7	TRBD2	TGTGCCAGCAGCTTCTTGGCCCTGACTAGCGGGTACGAGCAGTACTTC	CASSFLALTSGYEQYF
NA	TRBV6-6	TRBJ2-2	TRBD2	TGTGCCAGTCGGACTAGCGGGGCCGGGGAGCTGTTTTTT	CASRTSGAGELFF
NA	TRBV27	TRBJ2-6	TRBD1	TGTGCCAGCAGTTTTCGGGACAGATCTGGGGCCAACGTCCTGACTTTC	CASSFRDRSGANVLTF
NA	TRBV7-9	TRBJ2-7	TRBD1	TGTGCCAGCAGCTTAGTTAGACAGGGAACCTACGAGCAGTACTTC	CASSLVRQGTYEQYF
once	TRBV19	TRBJ2-1	NA	TGTGCCAGTAGTAGCAGACGGGACAATGAGCAGTTCTTC	CASSSRRDNEQFF
NA	TRBV7-3	TRBJ2-6	NA	TGTGCCAGCAGCCCAGGGTTGCCGGGGGCCAACGTCCTGACTTTC	CASSPGLPGANVLTF
once	TRBV30	TRBJ2-5	NA	TGTGCCTGGAGTGTTTCCAGCCAAGAGACCCAGTACTTC	CAWSVSSQETQYF
NA	TRBV5-1	TRBJ1-3	TRBD1	TGCGCCAGCAGCGTTTCAGGGGGCTCTGGAAACACCATATATTTT	CASSVSGGSGNTIYF
NA	TRBV19	TRBJ2-3	TRBD2	TGTGCCAGTAGTTCTAGCGGGGGGGCTACGGATACGCAGTATTTT	CASSSSGGATDTQYF
NA	TRBV7-9	TRBJ2-5	NA	TGTGCCAGCAGCCCGTTACGCCCGGCGGCGGATGGGGAGACCCAGTACTTC	CASSPLRPAADGETQYF
NA	TRBV6-5	TRBJ1-2	TRBD1	TGTGCCAGCAGCCGGGACAGCGCCCTTTCGTACACCTTC	CASSRDSALSYTF
NA	TRBV15	TRBJ2-5	NA	TGTGCCACCACCAGCCTTCGTCAAGAGACCCAGTACTTC	CATTSLRQETQYF
NA	TRBV7-3	TRBJ2-3	NA	TGTGCCAGCAGCCGCGGTAGCTACGATACGCAGTATTTT	CASSRGSYDTQYF
NA	TRBV30	TRBJ1-5	NA	TGTGCCTGGAGTCATACAGGGTTCGCGCCCCAGCATTTT	CAWSHTGFAPQHF
NA	TRBV5-1	TRBJ2-7	NA	TGCGCCAGCAGCGCTGACCCGGGACAAACCTACGAGCAGTACTTC	CASSADPGQTYEQYF
NA	TRBV4-3	TRBJ2-5	NA	TGCGCCAGCAGCCAAGATCCCGAAGAGACCCAGTACTTC	CASSQDPEETQYF
NA	TRBV28	TRBJ1-1	NA	TGTGCCAGCAGGGACAGTCAGAACACTGAAGCTTTCTTT	CASRDSQNTEAFF
once	TRBV7-2	TRBJ2-4	TRBD2	TGTGCCAGCAGCTTCCACGGACTAGCGGATATAGCCAAAAACATTCAGTACTTC	CASSFHGLADIAKNIQYF
NA	TRBV7-3	TRBJ2-1	TRBD2	TGTGCCAGCAGCTTAACCGGCGGGGGGGCCTTTGAGCAGTTCTTC	CASSLTGGGAFEQFF
NA	TRBV21-1	TRBJ2-7	NA	TGTGCCAGCCGGGACAGCTCCTACGAGCAGTACTTC	CASRDSSYEQYF
NA	TRBV4-2	TRBJ2-2	TRBD2	TGTGCCAGCAGCCAACCTATCCTAGCGGGGGGGATCTCTACGAACACCGGGGAGCTGTTTTTT	CASSQPILAGGISTNTGELFF
NA	TRBV2	TRBJ2-2	NA	TGTGCCAGCAGTCCCACGAGGGCGAACACCGGGGAGCTGTTTTTT	CASSPTRANTGELFF
NA	TRBV30	TRBJ2-5	TRBD2	TGTGCCTGGAGTGGACTTCGGCCTCTAGCGGGGGCTCAAGAGACCCAGTACTTC	CAWSGLRPLAGAQETQYF
NA	TRBV5-1	TRBJ2-7	NA	TGCGCCAGCAGCTTGGGAACAGGGAGCGAGCAGTACTTC	CASSLGTGSEQYF
once	TRBV5-1	TRBJ2-3	TRBD2	TGCGCCAGCAGCTTGGATGCTAGCGGGGGTGATACGCAGTATTTT	CASSLDASGGDTQYF
NA	TRBV7-9	TRBJ1-4	TRBD1	TGTGCCAGCAGCGCAACAGGGGGCTCTAATGAAAAACTGTTTTTT	CASSATGGSNEKLFF
NA	TRBV7-9	TRBJ2-7	NA	TGTGCCAGCAGATCCCAGACGGGCGAGCAGTACTTC	CASRSQTGEQYF
few	TRBV28	TRBJ2-3	TRBD2	TGTGCCAGCAGTTTCCCCGCGACTAGCGGGGTATACACAGATACGCAGTATTTT	CASSFPATSGVYTDTQYF
NA	TRBV2	TRBJ2-7	NA	TGTGCCAGCAGTGACGGGGGAGTGAGCTCCTACGAGCAGTACTTC	CASSDGGVSSYEQYF
NA	TRBV30	TRBJ1-6	NA	TGTGCCTCCGGGACACCTTACCCCCTCCACTTT	CASGTPYPLHF
NA	TRBV14	TRBJ1-6	NA	TGTGCCAGCAGCCAAATTACAAATTCACCCCTCCACTTT	CASSQITNSPLHF
NA	TRBV6-1	TRBJ1-1	NA	TGTGCCAGCACTGGGCTCATGAACACTGAAGCTTTCTTT	CASTGLMNTEAFF